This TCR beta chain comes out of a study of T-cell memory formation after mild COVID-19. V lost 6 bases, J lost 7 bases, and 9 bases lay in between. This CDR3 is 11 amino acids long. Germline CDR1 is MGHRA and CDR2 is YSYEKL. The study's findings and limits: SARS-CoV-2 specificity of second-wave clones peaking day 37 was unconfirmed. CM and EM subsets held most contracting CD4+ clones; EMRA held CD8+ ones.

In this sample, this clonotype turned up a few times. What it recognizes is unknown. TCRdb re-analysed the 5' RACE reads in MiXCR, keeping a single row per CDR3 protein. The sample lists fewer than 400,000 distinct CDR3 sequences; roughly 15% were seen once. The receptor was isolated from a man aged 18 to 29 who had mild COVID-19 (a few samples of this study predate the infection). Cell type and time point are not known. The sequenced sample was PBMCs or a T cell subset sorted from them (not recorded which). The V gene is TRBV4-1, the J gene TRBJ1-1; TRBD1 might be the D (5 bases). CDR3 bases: TGCGCCAGCAGGAGGGACGGTGAAGCTTTCTTT. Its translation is CASRRDGEAFF.